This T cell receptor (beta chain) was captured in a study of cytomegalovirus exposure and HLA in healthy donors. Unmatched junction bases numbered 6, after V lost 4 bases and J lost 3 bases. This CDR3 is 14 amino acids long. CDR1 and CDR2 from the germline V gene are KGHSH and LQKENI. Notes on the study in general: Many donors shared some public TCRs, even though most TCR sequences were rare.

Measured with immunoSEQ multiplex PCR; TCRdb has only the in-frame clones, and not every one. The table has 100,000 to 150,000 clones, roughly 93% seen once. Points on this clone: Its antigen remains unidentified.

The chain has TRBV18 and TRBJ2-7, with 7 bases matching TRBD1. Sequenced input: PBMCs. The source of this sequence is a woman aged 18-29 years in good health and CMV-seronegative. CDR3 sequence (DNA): TGTGCCAGCTCACGAGAGGGGGCAAGCTACGAGCAGTACTTC. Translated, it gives CASSREGASYEQYF. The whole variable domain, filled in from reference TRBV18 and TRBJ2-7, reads NAGVMQNPRHLVRRRGQEARLRCSPMKGHSHVYWYRQLPEEGLKFMVYLQKENIIDESGMPKERFSAEFPKEGPSILRIQQVVRGDSAAYFCASSREGASYEQYFGPGTRLTVT.